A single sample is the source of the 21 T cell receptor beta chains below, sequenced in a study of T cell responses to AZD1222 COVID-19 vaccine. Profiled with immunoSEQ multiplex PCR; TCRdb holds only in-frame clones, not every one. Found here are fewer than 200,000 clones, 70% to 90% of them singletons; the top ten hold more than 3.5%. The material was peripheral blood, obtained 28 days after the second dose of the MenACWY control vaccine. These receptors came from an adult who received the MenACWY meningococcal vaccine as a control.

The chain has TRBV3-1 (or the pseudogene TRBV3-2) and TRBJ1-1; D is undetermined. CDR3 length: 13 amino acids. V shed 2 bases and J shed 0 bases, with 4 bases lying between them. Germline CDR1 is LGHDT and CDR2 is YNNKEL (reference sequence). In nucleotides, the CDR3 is TGTGCCAGCAGCCAACGTTTGAACACTGAAGCTTTCTTT. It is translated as CASSQRLNTEAFF.

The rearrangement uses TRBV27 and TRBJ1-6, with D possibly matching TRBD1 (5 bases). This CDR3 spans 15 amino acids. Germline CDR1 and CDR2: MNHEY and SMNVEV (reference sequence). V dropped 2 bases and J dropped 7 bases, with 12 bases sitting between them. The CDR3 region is CASSLRRGSNSPLHF. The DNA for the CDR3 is TGTGCCAGCAGTTTACGAAGGGGCTCGAATTCACCCCTCCACTTT.

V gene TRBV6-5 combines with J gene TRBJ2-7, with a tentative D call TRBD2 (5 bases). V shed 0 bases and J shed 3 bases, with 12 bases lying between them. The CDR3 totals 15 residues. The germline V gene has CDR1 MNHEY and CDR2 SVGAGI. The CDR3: CASSYSELVYYEQYF. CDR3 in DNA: TGTGCCAGCAGTTACTCGGAACTAGTCTACTACGAGCAGTACTTC.

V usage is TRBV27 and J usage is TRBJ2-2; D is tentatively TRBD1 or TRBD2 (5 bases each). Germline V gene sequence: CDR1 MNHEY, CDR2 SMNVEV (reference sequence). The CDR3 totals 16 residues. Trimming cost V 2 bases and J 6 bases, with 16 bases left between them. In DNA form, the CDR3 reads TGTGCCAGCAGTTTAGATTGGGGACGGGGAGCCGGGGAGCTGTTTTTT. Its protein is CASSLDWGRGAGELFF.

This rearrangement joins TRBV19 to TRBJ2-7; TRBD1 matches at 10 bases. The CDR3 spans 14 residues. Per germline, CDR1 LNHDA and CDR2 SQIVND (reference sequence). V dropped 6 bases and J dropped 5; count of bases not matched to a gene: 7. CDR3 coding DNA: TGTGCCAGTAGCGCGACAGGGGGCTTCCACGAGCAGTACTTC. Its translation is CASSATGGFHEQYF.

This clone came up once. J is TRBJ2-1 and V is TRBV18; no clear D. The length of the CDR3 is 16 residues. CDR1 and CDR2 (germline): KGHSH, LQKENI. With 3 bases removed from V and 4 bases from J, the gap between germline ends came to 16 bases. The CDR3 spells CASSPTPNTQYNEQFF. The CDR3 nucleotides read TGTGCCAGCTCACCCACTCCCAACACGCAATACAATGAGCAGTTCTTC.

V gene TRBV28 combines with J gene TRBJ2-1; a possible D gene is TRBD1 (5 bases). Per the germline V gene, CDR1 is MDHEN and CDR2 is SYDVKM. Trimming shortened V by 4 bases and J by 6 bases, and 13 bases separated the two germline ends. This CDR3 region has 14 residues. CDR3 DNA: TGTGCCAGCAGTTCCCGCGCAGGGCCCAATGAGCAGTTCTTC. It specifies CASSSRAGPNEQFF.

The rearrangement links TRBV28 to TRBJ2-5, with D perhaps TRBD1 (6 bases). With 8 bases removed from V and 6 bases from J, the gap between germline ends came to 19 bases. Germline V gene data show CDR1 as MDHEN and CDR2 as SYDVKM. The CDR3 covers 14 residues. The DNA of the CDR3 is TGTGCCAGCGGGGACAACAGGGATTGGCAGACCCAGTACTTC. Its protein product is CASGDNRDWQTQYF.

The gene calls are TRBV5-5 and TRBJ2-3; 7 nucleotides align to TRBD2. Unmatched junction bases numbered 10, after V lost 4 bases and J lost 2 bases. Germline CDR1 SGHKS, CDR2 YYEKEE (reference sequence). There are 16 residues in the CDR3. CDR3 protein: CASSRLTSASTDTQYF. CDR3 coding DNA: TGTGCCAGCAGCCGTCTAACTAGCGCCTCCACAGATACGCAGTATTTT. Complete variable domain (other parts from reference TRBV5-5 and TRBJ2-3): DAGVTQSPTHLIKTRGQQVTLRCSPISGHKSVSWYQQVLGQGPQFIFQYYEKEERGRGNFPDRFSARQFPNYSSELNVNALLLGDSALYLCASSRLTSASTDTQYFGPGTRLTVL.

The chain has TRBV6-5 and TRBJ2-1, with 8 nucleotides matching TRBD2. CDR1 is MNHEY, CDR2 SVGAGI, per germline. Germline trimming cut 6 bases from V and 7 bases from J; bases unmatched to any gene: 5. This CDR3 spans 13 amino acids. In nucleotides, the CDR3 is TGTGCCAGCAGGCGGGGGGTTCTGAATGAGCAGTTCTTC. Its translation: CASRRGVLNEQFF.

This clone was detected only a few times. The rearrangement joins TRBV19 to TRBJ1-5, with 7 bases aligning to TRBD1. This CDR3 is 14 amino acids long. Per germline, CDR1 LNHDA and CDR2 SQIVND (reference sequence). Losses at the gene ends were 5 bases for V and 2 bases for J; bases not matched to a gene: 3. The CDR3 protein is CASSFTGGNQPQHF. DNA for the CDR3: TGTGCCAGTAGTTTTACAGGGGGCAATCAGCCCCAGCATTTT. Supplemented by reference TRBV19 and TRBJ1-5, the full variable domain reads DGGITQSPKYLFRKEGQNVTLSCEQNLNHDAMYWYRQDPGQGLRLIYYSQIVNDFQKGDIAEGYSVSREKKESFPLTVTSAQKNPTAFYLCASSFTGGNQPQHFGDGTRLSIL.

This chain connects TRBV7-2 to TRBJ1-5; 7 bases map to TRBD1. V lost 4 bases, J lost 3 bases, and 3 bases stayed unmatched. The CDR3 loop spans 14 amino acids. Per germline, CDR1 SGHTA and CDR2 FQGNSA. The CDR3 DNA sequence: TGTGCCAGCAGCTCAGACAGGGACAATCAGCCCCAGCATTTT. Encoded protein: CASSSDRDNQPQHF.

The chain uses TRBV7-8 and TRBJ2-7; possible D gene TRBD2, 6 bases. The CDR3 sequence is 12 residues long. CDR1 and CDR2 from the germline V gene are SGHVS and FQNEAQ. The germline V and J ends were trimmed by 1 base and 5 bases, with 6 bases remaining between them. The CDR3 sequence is CASSLGGDEQYF. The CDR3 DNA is TGTGCCAGCAGCTTAGGGGGGGACGAGCAGTACTTC.

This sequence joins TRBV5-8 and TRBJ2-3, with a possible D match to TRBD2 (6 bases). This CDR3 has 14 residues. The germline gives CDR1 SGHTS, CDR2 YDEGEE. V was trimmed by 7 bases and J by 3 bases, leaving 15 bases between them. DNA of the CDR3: TGTGCCAGCTACTGGGACGGAGGGACAGATACGCAGTATTTT. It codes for CASYWDGGTDTQYF.

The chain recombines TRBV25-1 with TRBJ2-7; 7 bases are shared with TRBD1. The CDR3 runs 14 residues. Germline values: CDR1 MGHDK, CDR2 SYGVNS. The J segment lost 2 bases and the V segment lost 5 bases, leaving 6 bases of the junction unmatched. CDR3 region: CASSSPQGTYEQYF. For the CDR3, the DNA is TGTGCCAGCAGTTCGCCACAGGGGACCTACGAGCAGTACTTC.

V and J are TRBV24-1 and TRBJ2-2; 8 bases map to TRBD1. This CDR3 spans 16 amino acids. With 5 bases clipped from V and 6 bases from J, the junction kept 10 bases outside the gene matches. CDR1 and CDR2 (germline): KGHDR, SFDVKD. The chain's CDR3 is CATSVDGTGDAGELFF. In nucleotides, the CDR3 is TGTGCCACCAGTGTGGACGGGACAGGAGATGCCGGGGAGCTGTTTTTT.

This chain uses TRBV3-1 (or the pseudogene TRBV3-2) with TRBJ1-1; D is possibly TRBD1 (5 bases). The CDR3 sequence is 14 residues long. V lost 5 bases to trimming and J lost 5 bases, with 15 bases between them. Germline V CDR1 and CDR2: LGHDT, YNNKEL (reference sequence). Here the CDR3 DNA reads TGTGCCAGCAGCTCAAGGGGATTGGGGACTGAAGCTTTCTTT. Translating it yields CASSSRGLGTEAFF.

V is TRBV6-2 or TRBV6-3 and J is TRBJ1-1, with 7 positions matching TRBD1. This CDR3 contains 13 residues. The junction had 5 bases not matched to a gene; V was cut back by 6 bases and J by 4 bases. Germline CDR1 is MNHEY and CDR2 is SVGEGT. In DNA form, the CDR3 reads TGTGCCAGCAGCATTTACAGGGGCACTGAAGCTTTCTTT. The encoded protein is CASSIYRGTEAFF.

CDR3 in amino acids: CASSLGWGLRVEQYF. The CDR3 DNA follows: TGTGCCAGCAGCTTGGGGTGGGGCCTACGGGTCGAGCAGTACTTC. The chain carries TRBV5-6 and TRBJ2-7; D is possibly TRBD1 (5 bases). Germline CDR1 is SGHDT and CDR2 is YYEEEE. The V gene lost 0 bases and the J gene lost 6 bases, with 16 bases spanning the gap. This CDR3 is 15 amino acids long.

The CDR3 sequence is CASSMDSRAIYF. The CDR3 DNA sequence: TGTGCCAGCAGCATGGACAGCCGTGCCATATATTTT. The J gene is TRBJ1-3, the V gene TRBV13; the D gene is possibly TRBD1 (6 bases). This CDR3 has 12 residues. With 5 bases removed from V and 11 bases from J, the gap between germline ends came to 13 bases. Germline values: CDR1 PRHDT, CDR2 FYEKMQ (reference sequence).

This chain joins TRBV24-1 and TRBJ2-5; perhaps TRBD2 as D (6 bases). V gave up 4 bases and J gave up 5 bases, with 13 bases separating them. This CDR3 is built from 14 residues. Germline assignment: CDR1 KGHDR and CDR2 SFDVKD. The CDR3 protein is CATSDRRLGETQYF. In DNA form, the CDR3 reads TGTGCCACCAGTGACCGTCGACTAGGGGAGACCCAGTACTTC.